This T cell receptor (beta chain) was retrieved from a study of T cells in Graves' hyperthyroidism and ophthalmopathy. In patients aged 18 to 65, hyperthyroidism was newly diagnosed, with duration under 2 months. This clonotype was picked up one time. There were TCR beta CDR3 regions amplified from RNA transcripts. In the first-round RT-PCR of the TCR CDR3, the HTBI primer set was used. TCRdb re-called the multiplex PCR reads through MiXCR, storing one row per CDR3 protein. The sample shows around 100,000 distinct CDR3 sequences, over 45% of them seen only once. The CDR3 contains 13 residues. V was pared by 1 base and J by 6 bases, with 10 bases between. CDR1 is SQVTM and CDR2 is ANQGSEA in the germline V gene.

Sequenced: blood. The receptor was isolated from a man aged 35 to 55 with Graves' hyperthyroidism. The gene calls are TRBV29-1 and TRBJ1-3, with D perhaps TRBD1 (5 bases). CDR3 sequence (DNA): TGCAGCGTTGAAGTAGCGGGGCTAAACACCATATATTTT. Translating it yields CSVEVAGLNTIYF.